Shown below are 20 T cell receptor beta chains from a single sample sequenced in a study of T cells after yellow fever vaccination. A single record per CDR3 protein comes from TCRdb applying MiXCR to the 5' RACE reads. The table lists about 340,000 distinct CDR3 sequences, roughly 8.7% of them singletons, with approximately 19% in the top ten. The sequences come from PBMCs, collected on the day of the first yellow fever vaccination. All receptors derive from a man in his late teens or twenties who received the YFV17D yellow fever vaccine.

The rearrangement links TRBV28 to TRBJ2-7; 8 nucleotides agree with TRBD1. This CDR3 is built from 14 residues. The trim removed 4 bases at V and 2 bases at J, leaving 4 bases unmatched. Germline lookup yields CDR1 MDHEN and CDR2 SYDVKM. CDR3 sequence: CASSSGQGPYEQYV. CDR3 DNA: TGTGCCAGCAGTTCAGGACAGGGTCCCTACGAGCAGTACGTC.

This clonotype has a handful of counts. V is TRBV6-1 and J is TRBJ2-5; 8 bases line up with TRBD2. Germline lookup yields CDR1 MNHNS and CDR2 SASEGT. The CDR3 covers 15 residues. V shed 6 bases and J 4 bases; nucleotides not matched to a gene: 10. CDR3 nucleotides: TGTGCCAGCAGCCCGGGGGGGCAGGGTGGAGAGACCCAGTACTTC. It encodes CASSPGGQGGETQYF.

The chain links TRBV7-9 to TRBJ2-7; possibly TRBD2 for D (5 bases). The length of the CDR3 is 13 residues. V shed 4 bases and J shed 0 bases, with 7 bases lying between them. Germline lookup yields CDR1 SEHNR and CDR2 FQNEAQ (reference sequence). The CDR3 is CASSSGSSYEQYF. The CDR3 DNA reads TGTGCCAGCAGCTCTGGGAGCTCCTACGAGCAGTACTTC.

This clonotype was recorded a few times. In DNA form, the CDR3 reads TGTGCCACCAGCAGAGAGGTAGCGGGGACGTACCAAGAGACCCAGTACTTC. It translates to CATSREVAGTYQETQYF. The V and J genes are TRBV15 and TRBJ2-5, with 8 bases that match TRBD2. Germline assignment: CDR1 LNHNV and CDR2 YYDKDF (reference sequence). The CDR3 has 17 residues. V dropped 0 bases and J dropped 0; count of bases not matched to a gene: 6.

At least ten counts were recorded for this clonotype. The chain recombines TRBV20-1 with TRBJ1-4, with D unclear. Between the trimmed V and J ends, which lost 3 bases and 8 bases, there was a span of 10 bases. Looked up from germline, CDR1 is DFQATT and CDR2 is SNEGSKA (reference sequence). This CDR3 is built from 12 residues. The CDR3 protein is CSASGHSEKLFF. The CDR3 DNA sequence: TGCAGTGCTAGTGGCCATAGCGAAAAACTGTTTTTT.

CDR3: CASSIRKGSSYEQYF. As DNA, the CDR3 is TGTGCCAGTAGTATACGGAAGGGGAGCTCCTACGAGCAGTACTTC. The rearrangement uses TRBV19 and TRBJ2-7; possibly TRBD1 or TRBD2 for D (5 bases each). The CDR3 extends over 15 amino acids. The V end lost 2 bases, the J end lost 0 bases, and 11 bases lay between the germline ends. The germline CDR1 and CDR2 sequences are LNHDA and SQIVND (reference sequence).

This clonotype was recorded at least ten times. V gene TRBV29-1 combines with J gene TRBJ1-1; D is possibly TRBD1 (5 bases). Germline assignment: CDR1 SQVTM and CDR2 ANQGSEA. V shed 3 bases and J shed 11 bases, with 10 bases lying between them. The CDR3 is made up of 10 amino acids. The CDR3 nucleotides read TGCAGCGTTGATCAGGGTCGTGCTTTCTTT. This gives the protein CSVDQGRAFF. Together with reference TRBV29-1 and TRBJ1-1, the CDR3 gives the full variable domain: SAVISQKPSRDICQRGTSLTIQCQVDSQVTMMFWYRQQPGQSLTLIATANQGSEATYESGFVIDKFPISRPNLTFSTLTVSNMSPEDSSIYLCSVDQGRAFFGQGTRLTVV.

This clonotype has only a few counts. The chain is built from TRBV20-1 and TRBJ2-7; a possible D gene is TRBD2 (7 bases). The CDR3 is 14 amino acids. V gave up 8 bases and J gave up 1 base, with 18 bases separating them. Germline loops: CDR1 DFQATT, CDR2 SNEGSKA (reference sequence). For the CDR3, the DNA is TGCAGTCCCCGGGGGCGGGGAGGGTCCTACGAGCAGTACGTC. Residues: CSPRGRGGSYEQYV.

This clonotype was seen more than once but under ten times. The V call is TRBV6-6, the J call TRBJ1-2; D gene unclear. The CDR3 covers 13 residues. V gave up 6 bases and J gave up 8 bases, with 16 bases separating them. The V gene's germline CDR1 is MNHNY and CDR2 SVGAGI (reference sequence). The chain's CDR3 is CASRPTTRAGYTF. CDR3 nucleotide sequence: TGTGCCAGCAGGCCAACTACACGGGCGGGCTACACCTTC.

At least ten counts were recorded for this clonotype. The chain joins TRBV7-2 to TRBJ2-1, with D possibly being TRBD1 or TRBD2 (5 bases each). Germline values: CDR1 SGHTA, CDR2 FQGNSA. V gave up 8 bases and J gave up 0 bases, with 14 bases separating them. The CDR3 totals 15 residues. The DNA of the CDR3 is TGTGCCAGCCCCCGGGACCCGAGCTCCTACAATGAGCAGTTCTTC. Translated: CASPRDPSSYNEQFF. The full variable domain, completed using reference TRBV7-2 and TRBJ2-1, is GAGVSQSPSNKVTEKGKDVELRCDPISGHTALYWYRQSLGQGLEFLIYFQGNSAPDKSGLPSDRFSAERTGGSVSTLTIQRTQQEDSAVYLCASPRDPSSYNEQFFGPGTRLTVL.

The chain has TRBV6-5 and TRBJ2-6, with TRBD2 identical over 8 bases. Germline lookup yields CDR1 MNHEY and CDR2 SVGAGI. This CDR3 region has 15 residues. The trim removed 6 bases at V and 3 bases at J, leaving 4 bases unmatched. Here the CDR3 reads CASSPGGLGANVLTF. CDR3 DNA sequence: TGTGCCAGCAGCCCGGGGGGGCTTGGGGCCAACGTCCTGACTTTC.

V is TRBV5-6 and J is TRBJ1-1, with no clear D. The length of the CDR3 is 13 residues. The germline V gene encodes CDR1 SGHDT and CDR2 YYEEEE. The V end lost 4 bases, the J end lost 5 bases, and 12 bases lay between the germline ends. This CDR3 reads CASSLRGETEAFF. DNA for the CDR3: TGTGCCAGCAGCCTCCGCGGGGAGACTGAAGCTTTCTTT.

This clonotype was found a few times. The V and J genes are TRBV27 and TRBJ2-1; 10 bases line up with TRBD2. The CDR3 has 15 amino acids. Germline CDR1 MNHEY, CDR2 SMNVEV (reference sequence). V shed 5 bases, J shed 5 bases, and the junction held 6 bases outside the gene matches. DNA for the CDR3: TGTGCCAGCAGTGTGGCTAGCGGGGGCCACAATGAGCAGTTCTTC. As protein: CASSVASGGHNEQFF.

This clonotype was seen more than once but under ten times. As DNA, the CDR3 is TGTGCCAGCAGCCACGGGAGGCTAGCGGACACAGATACGCAGTATTTT. Translated: CASSHGRLADTDTQYF. The chain recombines TRBV7-9 with TRBJ2-3, with TRBD2 matching over 7 bases. V shed 5 bases, J shed 2 bases, and the junction held 10 bases outside the gene matches. Germline CDR1 is SEHNR and CDR2 is FQNEAQ (reference sequence). The CDR3 extends over 16 amino acids.

The rearrangement joins TRBV5-1 to TRBJ2-7; tentative D call: TRBD2 (7 bases). V was clipped by 3 bases and J by 3 bases, with 19 bases between them. From germline, CDR1 is SGHRS and CDR2 YFSETQ. The CDR3 consists of 16 residues. The CDR3 loop is CASSSTWGGASYEQYF. CDR3 nucleotide sequence: TGCGCCAGCAGCTCGACTTGGGGGGGGGCGAGCTACGAGCAGTACTTC.

This clonotype was detected only a few times. The J gene is TRBJ1-1, the V gene TRBV9, with 7 bases lining up with TRBD1. With 0 bases clipped from V and 3 bases from J, the junction kept 5 bases outside the gene matches. This CDR3 region has 15 residues. Germline assignment: CDR1 SGDLS and CDR2 YYNGEE. The CDR3: CASSVGGTADTEAFF. The CDR3 DNA follows: TGTGCCAGCAGCGTAGGGGGGACAGCCGACACTGAAGCTTTCTTT.

The sample holds a few counts of this clonotype. J is TRBJ2-5 and V is TRBV11-2; D unclear. V shed 3 bases and J shed 5 bases, with 10 bases lying between them. This CDR3 spans 13 amino acids. Germline V gives CDR1 SGHAT, CDR2 FQNNGV. The CDR3 sequence: CASSFQLRETQYF. The CDR3 coding sequence is TGTGCCAGCAGCTTTCAGCTGCGGGAGACCCAGTACTTC.

This chain connects TRBV18 to TRBJ1-2; TRBD1 matches 10 bases. The CDR3 contains 16 residues. Germline CDR1 KGHSH, CDR2 LQKENI. Trimming at V came to 2 bases and at J to 1 base, leaving 4 bases not matched to a gene. CDR3 nucleotides: TGTGCCAGCTCACCATGGACAGGGGGAGATAACTATGGCTACACCTTC. Translating gives CASSPWTGGDNYGYTF.

This clonotype has just a few counts. The rearrangement links TRBV28 to TRBJ2-5; no reliable D call. The CDR3 is 13 residues long. CDR1 and CDR2 from the germline V gene are MDHEN and SYDVKM. V lost 5 bases and J 3 bases, leaving 10 bases between the germline ends. The CDR3 coding sequence is TGTGCCAGCAGTGAACCTGTCAAAGAGACCCAGTACTTC. Translation: CASSEPVKETQYF.

The chain carries TRBV6-5 and TRBJ2-1; the match to TRBD1 covers 7 bases. Germline V lookup: CDR1 MNHEY, CDR2 SVGAGI. This CDR3 comprises 16 residues. The V gene end was trimmed by 4 bases and the J gene end by 1 base; junction bases not matched to a gene: 7. CDR3 bases: TGTGCCAGCAGTTTCGCCGGGACAGTGTCCTACAATGAGCAGTTCTTC. Translating gives CASSFAGTVSYNEQFF.